This T cell receptor (beta chain) was captured in a study of CD8 T cells in Susac syndrome. When the RNA was reverse transcribed, random hexamers were used with an input of roughly 0.45 to 1 ug. immunoSEQ multiplex PCR amplified TCR beta CDR3 across 54 Vbeta, 13 Jbeta. TCRdb re-derived calls from the immunoSEQ multiplex PCR reads in MiXCR, one entry per CDR3 protein. This sample has roughly 130,000 distinct CDR3 sequences, with about 95% found just once. Healthy donors acted as controls, with matching for age and sex. TEMRA cells were FACS-enriched, unlike CD8+ and CD4+ T cells, which were negatively isolated. The sequenced sample was CD4+ T cells from PBMCs. The TCR sequence derives from a human donor in good health.

The CDR3 region is CASRGAGAGQETQYF. CDR3 bases: TGTGCCAGCAGGGGAGCGGGAGCGGGGCAAGAGACCCAGTACTTC. This rearrangement joins TRBV27 to TRBJ2-5, with 8 bases that match TRBD2. The germline V gene encodes CDR1 MNHEY and CDR2 SMNVEV (reference sequence). Germline trimming cut 6 bases from V and 2 bases from J; bases unmatched to any gene: 8. The CDR3 consists of 15 residues.